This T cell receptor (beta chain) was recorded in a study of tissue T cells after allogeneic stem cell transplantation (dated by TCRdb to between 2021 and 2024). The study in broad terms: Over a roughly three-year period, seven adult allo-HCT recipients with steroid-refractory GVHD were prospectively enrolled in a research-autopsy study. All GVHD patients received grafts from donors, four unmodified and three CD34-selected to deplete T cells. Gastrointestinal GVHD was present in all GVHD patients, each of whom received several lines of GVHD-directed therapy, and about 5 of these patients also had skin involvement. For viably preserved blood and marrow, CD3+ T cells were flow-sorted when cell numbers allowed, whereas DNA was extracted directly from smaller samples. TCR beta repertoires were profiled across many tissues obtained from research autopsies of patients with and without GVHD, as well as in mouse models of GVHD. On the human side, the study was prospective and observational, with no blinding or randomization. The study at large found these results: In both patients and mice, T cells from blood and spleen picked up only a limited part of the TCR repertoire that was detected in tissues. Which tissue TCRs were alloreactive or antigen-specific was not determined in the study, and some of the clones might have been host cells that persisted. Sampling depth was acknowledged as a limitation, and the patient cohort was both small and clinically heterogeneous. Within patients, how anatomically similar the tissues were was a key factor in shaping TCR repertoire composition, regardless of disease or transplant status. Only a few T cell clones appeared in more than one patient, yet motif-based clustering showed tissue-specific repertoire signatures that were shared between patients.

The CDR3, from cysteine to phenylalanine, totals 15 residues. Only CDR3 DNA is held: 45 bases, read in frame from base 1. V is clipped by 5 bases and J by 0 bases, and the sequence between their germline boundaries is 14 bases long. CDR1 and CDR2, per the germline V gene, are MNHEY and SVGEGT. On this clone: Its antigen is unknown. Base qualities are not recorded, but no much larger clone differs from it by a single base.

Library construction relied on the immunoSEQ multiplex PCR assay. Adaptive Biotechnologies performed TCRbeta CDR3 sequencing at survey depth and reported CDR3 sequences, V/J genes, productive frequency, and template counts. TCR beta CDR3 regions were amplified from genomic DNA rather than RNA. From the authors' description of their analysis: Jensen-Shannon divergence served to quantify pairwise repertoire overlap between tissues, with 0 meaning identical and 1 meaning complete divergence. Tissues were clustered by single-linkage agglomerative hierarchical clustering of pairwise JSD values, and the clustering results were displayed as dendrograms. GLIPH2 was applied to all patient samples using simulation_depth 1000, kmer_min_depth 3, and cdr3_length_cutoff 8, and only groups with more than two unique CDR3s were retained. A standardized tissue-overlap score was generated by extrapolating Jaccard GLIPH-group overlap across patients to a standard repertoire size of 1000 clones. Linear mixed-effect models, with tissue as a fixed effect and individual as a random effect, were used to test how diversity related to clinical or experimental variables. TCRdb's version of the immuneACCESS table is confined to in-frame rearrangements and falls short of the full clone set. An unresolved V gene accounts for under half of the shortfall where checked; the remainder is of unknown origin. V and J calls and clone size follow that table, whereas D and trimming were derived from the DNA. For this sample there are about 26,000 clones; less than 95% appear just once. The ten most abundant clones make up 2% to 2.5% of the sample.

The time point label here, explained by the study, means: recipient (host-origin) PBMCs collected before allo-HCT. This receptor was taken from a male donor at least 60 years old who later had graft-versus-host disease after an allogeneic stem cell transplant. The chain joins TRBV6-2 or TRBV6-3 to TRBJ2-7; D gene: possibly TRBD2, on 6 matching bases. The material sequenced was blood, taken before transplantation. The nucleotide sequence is TGTGCCAGCAGTACCCCGGGACTCAGCTCCTACGAGCAGTACTTC. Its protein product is CASSTPGLSSYEQYF.